The present entry profiles one TCR beta chain with its context. The sample comes from a study of blood T cell repertoires in COVID-19. V lost 6 bases and J lost 6, with 9 bases in between. The germline CDR1 and CDR2 sequences are MNHEY and SVGAGI. This CDR3 has 11 residues. Authors' methods: For nucleated cells, counts were estimated from reference gene primer amplification. Using immunoSEQ multiplex PCR, the repertoire was profiled, and TCRdb retains in-frame clones only, with some absent. V and J calls and clone size are as listed in that table; D and trimming were resolved from the DNA. Here the sample spans approximately 360,000 clones, over 75% being singletons.

The sequence derives from a man between 35 and 55 years old in a cohort exposed to, infected with or recovered from COVID-19 (not recorded which). The sequenced sample consisted of PBMCs or T cells enriched from blood (not recorded which). V is TRBV6-5 and J is TRBJ2-7, with D possibly matching TRBD2 (5 bases). CDR3 loop: CASRSGLEQYF. CDR3 DNA: TGTGCCAGCAGGAGCGGCCTCGAGCAGTACTTC.